This entry is about one T cell receptor (beta chain). Antigen: not known. This sample is part of a study of T cells in localized non-small cell lung cancer. Study-level results: Since sequencing was restricted to only one region of the tumor, intratumor heterogeneity remains a possibility. Patients showing higher blood T cell density tended to see longer overall survival. The appearance of a median 57 of the top 100 tumor clones was seen in adjacent lung. Adjacent uninvolved lung had the highest clonality, suggesting focused antigen responses.

After removal of 3 bases from V and 7 bases from J, the junction contained 8 bases not matched to a gene. CDR3 size: 15 residues. The germline gives CDR1 KGHSH, CDR2 LQKENI. The table came from immunoSEQ multiplex PCR; TCRdb's copy has only in-frame clones and leaves some out. The repertoire has about 53,000 clones, approximately 88% of them found once; the top ten carry about 18%. The chain employs TRBV18 and TRBJ2-1, with 8 positions matching TRBD2. The TCR comes from a man between 40 and 75 years old with stage III lung adenocarcinoma. Sample: peripheral blood mononuclear cells, taken before any cancer treatment. Here the CDR3 reads CASSPETSAGNEQFF. CDR3 coding DNA: TGTGCCAGCTCACCCGAGACTAGCGCCGGGAATGAGCAGTTCTTC.